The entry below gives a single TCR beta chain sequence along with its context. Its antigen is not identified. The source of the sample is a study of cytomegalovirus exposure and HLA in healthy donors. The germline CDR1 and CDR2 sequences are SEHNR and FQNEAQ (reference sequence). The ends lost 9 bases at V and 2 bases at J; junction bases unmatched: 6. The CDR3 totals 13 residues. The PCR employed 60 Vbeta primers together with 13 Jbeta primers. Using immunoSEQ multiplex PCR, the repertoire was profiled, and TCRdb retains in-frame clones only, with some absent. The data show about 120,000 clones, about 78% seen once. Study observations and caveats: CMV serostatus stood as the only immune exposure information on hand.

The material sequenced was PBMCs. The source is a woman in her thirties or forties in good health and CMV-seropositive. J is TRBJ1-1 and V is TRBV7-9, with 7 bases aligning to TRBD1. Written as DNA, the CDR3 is TGTGCCAGTTCACGGGACAGAAACACTGAAGCTTTCTTT. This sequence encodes CASSRDRNTEAFF.